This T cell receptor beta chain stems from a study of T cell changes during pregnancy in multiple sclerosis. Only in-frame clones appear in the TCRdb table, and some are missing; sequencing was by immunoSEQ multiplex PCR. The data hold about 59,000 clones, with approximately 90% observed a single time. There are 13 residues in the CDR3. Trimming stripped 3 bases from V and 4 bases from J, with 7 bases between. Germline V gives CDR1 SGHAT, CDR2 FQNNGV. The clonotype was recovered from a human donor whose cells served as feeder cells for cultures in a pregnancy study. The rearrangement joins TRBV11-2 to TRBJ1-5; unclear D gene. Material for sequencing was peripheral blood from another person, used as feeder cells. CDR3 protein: CASSLTNNQPQHF. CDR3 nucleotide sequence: TGTGCCAGCAGCTTGACAAATAATCAGCCCCAGCATTTT.